The text below deals with one T cell receptor (beta chain). Its antigen is unknown. No much larger clonotype is one base removed from it; base qualities were not supplied. The entry originates in a study of cytomegalovirus exposure and HLA in healthy donors (dated by TCRdb to the late 2010s). Regarding the complete study: An earlier analysis of some 500 of the donors reported more than 250 Gb of sequence data and some 120 million unique TCR beta sequences from some 180 million T cells. Donor age, sex, ethnicity and CMV serostatus were compiled together with the repertoire data. Genome-wide SNP genotypes for about 55% of the roughly 670 donors were used in a later genetic analysis, which treated that subset as a discovery cohort. The later analysis used no new phenotypic data to find candidate immune exposures, relying instead on TCR beta sequences and their occurrence across donors. In addition to the first cohort of hundreds of subjects, a separate validation cohort of approximately 120 different subjects was used. Across 300 to 500 genotyped donors of the cohort, an average of about 240,000 unique TCR beta nucleotide sequences per donor were sequenced, and roughly a sixth of those sequences were non-productive. Both class I and class II loci were covered by HLA typing, at four-digit resolution. Around 320 gigabases of sequencing data and 80 million or so unique TCR sequences were included in an early release covering several hundred HLA-typed donors. Every repertoire in the discovery cohort had been generated on one and the same sequencing platform. Using immunosequencing, the study profiled T cell repertoires from fewer than 700 subjects and related those repertoires to cytomegalovirus serostatus. In an earlier analysis of roughly 600 of the donors, high-throughput TCR beta sequencing was used to judge whether each TCR beta V gene segment behaved as functional or pseudogenic. Roughly 5 DR-DQ haplotypes were treated as single units for association and clustering because of strong linkage in the cohort. To predict cytomegalovirus infection status, the study brought together high-throughput TCR immunosequencing, statistical association of individual TCRs with disease status, and machine learning. In a later analysis, previously published TCR beta repertoires from hundreds of donors were re-analyzed and high-resolution HLA genotyping was added so that TCR occurrence patterns could be studied. Typing coverage varied by locus: roughly 620-630 donors for A, B, C, DRB1 and DQB1; roughly 560 for DQA1; some 610 for DPA1; about 450 for DPB1. The aim of the study was to test whether cataloging public T cell receptors could identify signatures of past pathogen exposure. The genetic ancestry cluster associated with self-reported Caucasian donors included over 80% of the roughly 400 genotyped donors. Overall study outcomes, separate from this receptor: The earlier analysis of around 600 of the donors excluded roughly 16 rarely observed V segments, including chromosome 9 orphons, because counts were too low. This cohort had only TCR beta chains sequenced, and the lack of alpha or paired-chain data limited which features could be detected. A later analysis found that TCR association rates varied across HLA loci, with DRB1 alleles showing the most associated TCRs and HLA-C alleles the fewest. In the study, 150 to 200 TCR beta chains were listed as associated with cytomegalovirus. Linkage disequilibrium might explain the correlated functional status among segregating V segments, but an unknown experimental factor could not be ruled out. Across donors, most TCR sequences were observed very rarely, whereas some public TCRs were present in many individuals. A later analysis associated roughly 17,000 TCR beta sequences with specific HLA alleles at a false discovery rate of 0.05. According to a later analysis, most CMV-associated TCR beta chains appeared to be HLA-restricted, and the HLA associations seemed to be driven largely by CMV exposure. Roughly uniform sequencing depth across donors was assumed in presence/absence analyses, although this assumption may not hold. In a later analysis, HLA-associated TCR beta chains showed more clonal expansion and lower generation probabilities than non-associated chains that were equally common. A later genetic analysis reported fewer N-insertions in productive TCRs among donors in an Asian-associated ancestry cluster than the roughly 620-donor mean. Some IMGT-functional V segments, including TRBV6-2 and TRBV6-3, could not be distinguished by the 87-base-pair reads and were therefore excluded. Several of the top co-occurrence clusters appeared to be linked to parvovirus B19, influenza, CMV and Epstein-Barr virus, according to a later analysis. The authors suggested that the approach could potentially be generalized to other disease states and immunological phenotypes. A later genetic analysis associated a missense DCLRE1C variant with V-gene and J-gene trimming of TCR beta chains, and an independent cohort replicated the association. Cytomegalovirus status was reported to be diagnosed by the classifier with high specificity and sensitivity in both the original and validation cohorts. A few of the identified cytomegalovirus-associated TCR beta chains were confirmed in vitro to be specific for cytomegalovirus antigens. Immune exposure information for the cohort was limited to CMV serostatus. Assigning TCR associations to individual alleles was difficult when HLA alleles, especially DR and DQ, strongly co-occurred. A cluster of highly shared sequence variants was judged likely to represent a technical artifact of the sequencing pipeline. Because HLA typing was missing for some donors at each locus, association tests included only the typed subset. In an earlier analysis of a few hundred of the donors, most TCR beta V segments were observed in productive rearrangements about 87% or about 30% of the time, broadly matching IMGT annotations. A further reported finding was that TCR beta sequences accurately predicted the HLA-A and HLA-B alleles for most subjects in the first cohort.

The CDR3 holds 13 amino acids from the cysteine to the phenylalanine. Kept here is only the CDR3 DNA, which spans 39 bases and is read in frame from base 1. CDR1 KGHSH and CDR2 LQKENI are derived from the germline V gene. The junction shows trimming of 1 base on V and 5 bases on J, plus 9 bases between the germline ends. The cohort comprised 670 or so healthy bone marrow donors. At the time of sampling, all cohort members were nominally healthy, though unrecorded immune exposures were likely present. The donor tested CMV seronegative and was one of the 352 seronegative cohort members. Each donor provided a peripheral blood sample, and peripheral blood mononuclear cells were used for TCR beta sequencing. Genomic DNA extraction from the blood cell samples was performed with the Qiagen DNeasy Blood Extraction Kit. The library relied on the immunoSEQ multiplex PCR assay. A mixture of 60 forward primers for TCR Vbeta segments and 13 reverse primers for TCR Jbeta segments was used in the multiplex PCR. A multiplex PCR assay on genomic DNA amplified the CDR3 region of rearranged TCR beta genes. The Illumina HiSeq System was used to sequence the amplified TCR beta libraries as 87-base-pair reads. For the original study's pipeline: Across the 640 or so repertoires, a later analysis counted 80 million or so unique TCR beta chains, some 11 million of which were shared by at least two donors. Raw reads were error-corrected and collapsed into unique sequences by a nearest-neighbor algorithm in which closely related sequences were merged to remove PCR and sequencing errors. CDR3 sequences were aligned to IMGT reference sequences to assign V, D and J gene segments. For a sequence to be retained, at least a six-nucleotide match to both a V gene segment and a J gene segment was required. A rearrangement counted as productive if the CDR3 had no stop codons and remained in frame with V and J, and every other rearrangement counted as non-productive. CDR3 was defined according to IMGT convention as the region running from the second conserved V-encoded cysteine to the conserved J-encoded phenylalanine. Sequences without an unambiguous match to a single V gene segment were excluded from the earlier analysis of about 600 of the donors. An earlier analysis of about 600 of the donors called V segments functional above 56.7% productive rearrangements and segregating when the between-donor standard deviation exceeded 5%. A statistical classification framework was built to diagnose cytomegalovirus status from the catalog of TCR beta chain sequences. V and J gene assignment, in a later analysis, came from comparing TCR nucleotide sequences with IMGT/GENE-DB human TR gene sequences. The TCRdist pipeline was used in a later analysis to assign CDR3 sequences and most-parsimonious VDJ recombination scenarios. In a later analysis, every TCR beta chain was defined by the combination of its CDR3 amino acid sequence and its V-gene family, and reads without a unique V-gene family were dropped. To address suspected cross-contamination and a sequencing artifact, a later analysis removed a few hundred highly shared, low-generation-probability nucleotide sequences. For each public chain, a later analysis derived a clonal expansion index from normalized ranks of inferred template counts within each repertoire. Generation probabilities in a later analysis came from a VDJ recombination model fitted to out-of-frame rearrangements, and those results were checked against IGoR. Hypergeometric tests were used in a later analysis to score TCR-TCR, TCR-HLA and TCR-CMV co-occurrence, with a repertoire-size bias correction applied to the TCR pairs. In a later analysis, false discovery rates were estimated by permuting HLA or CMV assignments 20 times. In a later analysis, co-occurring TCRs were grouped using DBSCAN, and TCRdist sequence similarity was added for clustering within HLA-allele-positive subsets. Repertoires with fewer than 30,000 or more than 120,000 public chains, plus five repertoires with anomalous nucleotide sharing, were excluded from co-occurrence clustering. Not all clones reach the TCRdb copy of this immuneACCESS table, which keeps in-frame sequences only. Checked studies attribute under half of the gap to unresolved V genes and leave the rest unexplained. The V and J calls and clone size were taken over from that table, and D and trimming were inferred from the DNA. The sample table holds a few hundred thousand clones, of which 80% were seen once. The top ten constitute around 0.33% of the sample.

This sequence originates from a girl aged 2 to 10 in good health and CMV-seronegative. The sequenced sample was PBMCs. The V and J segments used are TRBV18 and TRBJ2-7; TRBD2 is possibly the D segment (6 matching bases). The CDR3 reads as follows: CASSPRGLNEQYF. The DNA reads as follows: TGTGCCAGCTCACCACGGGGACTGAACGAGCAGTACTTC.